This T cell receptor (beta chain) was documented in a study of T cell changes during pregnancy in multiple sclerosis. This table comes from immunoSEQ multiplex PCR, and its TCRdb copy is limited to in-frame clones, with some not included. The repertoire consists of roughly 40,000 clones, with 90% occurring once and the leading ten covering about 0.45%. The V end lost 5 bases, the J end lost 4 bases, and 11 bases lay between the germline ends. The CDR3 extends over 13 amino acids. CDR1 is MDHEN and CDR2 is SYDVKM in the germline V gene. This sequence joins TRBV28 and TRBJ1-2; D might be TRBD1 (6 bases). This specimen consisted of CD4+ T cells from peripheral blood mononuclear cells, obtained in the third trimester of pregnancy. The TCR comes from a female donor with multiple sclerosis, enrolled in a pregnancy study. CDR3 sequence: CASSPGDVYGYTF. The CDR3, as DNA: TGTGCCAGCAGTCCAGGGGACGTCTATGGCTACACCTTC.